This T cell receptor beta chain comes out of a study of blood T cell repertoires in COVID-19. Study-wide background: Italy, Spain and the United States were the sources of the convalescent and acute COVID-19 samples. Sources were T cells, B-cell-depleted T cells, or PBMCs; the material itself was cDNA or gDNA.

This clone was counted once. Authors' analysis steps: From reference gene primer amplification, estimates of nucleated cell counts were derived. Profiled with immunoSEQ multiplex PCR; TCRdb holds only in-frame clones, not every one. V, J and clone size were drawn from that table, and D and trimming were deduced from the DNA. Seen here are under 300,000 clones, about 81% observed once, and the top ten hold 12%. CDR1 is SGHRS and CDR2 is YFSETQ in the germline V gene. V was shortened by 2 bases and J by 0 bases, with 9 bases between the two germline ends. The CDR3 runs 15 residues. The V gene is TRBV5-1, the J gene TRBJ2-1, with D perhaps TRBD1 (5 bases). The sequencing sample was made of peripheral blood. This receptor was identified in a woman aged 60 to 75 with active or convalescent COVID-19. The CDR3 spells CASSFEGVSYNEQFF. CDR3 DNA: TGCGCCAGCAGCTTCGAAGGGGTCTCCTACAATGAGCAGTTCTTC.